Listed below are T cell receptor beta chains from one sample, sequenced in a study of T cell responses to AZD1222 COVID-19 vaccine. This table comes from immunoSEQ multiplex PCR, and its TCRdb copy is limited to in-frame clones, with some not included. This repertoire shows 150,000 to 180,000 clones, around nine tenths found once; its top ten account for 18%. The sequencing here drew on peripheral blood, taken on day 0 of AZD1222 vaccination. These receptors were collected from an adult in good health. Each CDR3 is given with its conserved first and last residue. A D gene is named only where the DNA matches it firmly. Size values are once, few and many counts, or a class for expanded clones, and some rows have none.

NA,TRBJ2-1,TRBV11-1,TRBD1,CASSLPTGSDEQFF,TGTGCCAGCAGCTTACCGACAGGGTCGGATGAGCAGTTCTTC
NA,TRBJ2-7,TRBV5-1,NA,CASSLVAGAGDYEQYF,TGCGCCAGCAGCTTGGTTGCGGGGGCGGGCGACTACGAGCAGTACTTC
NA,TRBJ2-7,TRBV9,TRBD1,CASSSTLSPPGQLSPYEQYF,TGTGCCAGCAGCTCGACACTCTCCCCCCCGGGACAGTTGAGCCCGTACGAGCAGTACTTC
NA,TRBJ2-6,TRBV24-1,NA,CATSDRTRGTSGANVLTF,TGTGCCACCAGTGATAGGACAAGGGGGACCTCTGGGGCCAACGTCCTGACTTTC
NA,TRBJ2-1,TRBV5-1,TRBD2,CASSLGTSGRGSYNEQFF,TGCGCCAGCAGCTTGGGGACTAGCGGGAGAGGGTCCTACAATGAGCAGTTCTTC
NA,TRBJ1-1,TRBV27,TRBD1,CASSYVPGQGASNTEAFF,TGTGCCAGCAGTTATGTTCCGGGACAGGGGGCCTCGAACACTGAAGCTTTCTTT
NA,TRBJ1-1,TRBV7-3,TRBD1,CASSLKAGTGYTEAFF,TGTGCCAGCAGCTTAAAAGCCGGGACAGGGTACACTGAAGCTTTCTTT
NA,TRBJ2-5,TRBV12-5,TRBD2,CASGLTGEGRETQYF,TGTGCTAGTGGTTTGACGGGGGAGGGACGGGAGACCCAGTACTTC
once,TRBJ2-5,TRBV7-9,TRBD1,CASSFVPLGTETQETQYF,TGTGCCAGCAGCTTCGTACCCCTAGGGACAGAGACCCAAGAGACCCAGTACTTC
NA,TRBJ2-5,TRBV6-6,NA,CASSYSRVQETQYF,TGTGCCAGCAGTTACTCGAGAGTACAAGAGACCCAGTACTTC
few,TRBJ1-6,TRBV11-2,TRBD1,CASSLGTGNSPLHF,TGTGCCAGCAGCTTAGGGACAGGGAATTCACCCCTCCACTTT
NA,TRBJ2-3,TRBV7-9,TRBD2,CASSPYSSGWGDTQYF,TGTGCCAGCAGCCCCTATTCTAGCGGCTGGGGAGATACGCAGTATTTT
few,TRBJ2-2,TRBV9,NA,CASSATGGAPGELFF,TGTGCCAGCAGCGCAACCGGCGGGGCCCCCGGGGAGCTGTTTTTT
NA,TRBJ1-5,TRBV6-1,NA,CASSEVVRVSNQPQHF,TGTGCCAGCAGTGAAGTTGTAAGGGTTAGCAATCAGCCCCAGCATTTT